Here is one T cell receptor beta chain with its context. Its target is not known. The data are from a study of T cell repertoires in cytomegalovirus infection. Overall study context: Recently described HLA-C-restricted plus well-studied HLA-B-restricted CMV epitopes were used. Signatures in public TCR beta sequences pointed to both CMV infection and matching HLA type. The study, taken as a whole, reports: CMV-specific HLA-C-restricted TCR beta clonotypes dominated the ex vivo response.

Via MiXCR, TCRdb re-called the reads, giving one row per CDR3 protein. The sample has some 500,000 distinct CDR3 sequences; around 35% are singletons. V was clipped by 6 bases and J by 4 bases; unmatched bases: 8. The CDR3 sequence is 15 residues long. The V gene's germline CDR1 is LNHDA and CDR2 SQIVND (reference sequence). This material consisted of cultured PBMCs, taken from culture after CMV antigen stimulation. The chain has TRBV19 and TRBJ2-2, with TRBD1 matching 7 bases. This TCR came from a human donor in good health (CMV status not recorded). Some clones in this sample may be carry-over from other donors' samples. This CDR3 is CASRGKGAITGELFF. The DNA for the CDR3 is TGTGCCAGTAGGGGAAAGGGGGCGATCACCGGGGAGCTGTTTTTT.